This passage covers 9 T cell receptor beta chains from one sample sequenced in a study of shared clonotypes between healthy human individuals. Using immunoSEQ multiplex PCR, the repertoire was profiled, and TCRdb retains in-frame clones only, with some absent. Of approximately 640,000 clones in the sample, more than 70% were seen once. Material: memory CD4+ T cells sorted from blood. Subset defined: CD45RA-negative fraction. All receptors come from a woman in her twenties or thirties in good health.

The DNA for the CDR3 is TGTGCCAGCAGCTTAGAGCCCCCATCCCTCCCCGGGTCTGGCGGGGAGCTGTTTTTT. As protein: CASSLEPPSLPGSGGELFF. The rearrangement uses TRBV11-2 and TRBJ2-2; D is uncertain. The V gene's germline CDR1 is SGHAT and CDR2 FQNNGV. The CDR3 totals 19 residues. V lost 0 bases and J 7 bases, leaving 24 bases between the germline ends.

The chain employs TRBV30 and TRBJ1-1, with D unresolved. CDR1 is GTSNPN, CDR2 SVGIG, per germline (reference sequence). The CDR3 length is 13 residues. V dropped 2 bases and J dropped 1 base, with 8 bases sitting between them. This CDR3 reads CAWSQGENTEAFF. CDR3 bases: TGTGCCTGGAGTCAAGGCGAGAACACTGAAGCTTTCTTT.

CDR3 in DNA: TGTGCCATCAGTGAGTCGAACGGGGTCGAGCAGTACTTC. It encodes CAISESNGVEQYF. The genes are TRBV10-3 and TRBJ2-7; the D gene is possibly TRBD2 (5 bases). CDR3 length: 13 residues. V was shortened by 0 bases and J by 6 bases, with 9 bases between the two germline ends. The germline CDR1 and CDR2 sequences are ENHRY and SYGVKD.

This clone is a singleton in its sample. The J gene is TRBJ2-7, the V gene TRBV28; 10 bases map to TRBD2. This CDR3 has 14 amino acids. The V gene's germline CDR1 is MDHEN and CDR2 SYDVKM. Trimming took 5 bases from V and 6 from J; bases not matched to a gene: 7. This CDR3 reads CASSPASGSPEQYF. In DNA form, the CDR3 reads TGTGCCAGCAGTCCAGCTAGCGGGAGCCCCGAGCAGTACTTC.

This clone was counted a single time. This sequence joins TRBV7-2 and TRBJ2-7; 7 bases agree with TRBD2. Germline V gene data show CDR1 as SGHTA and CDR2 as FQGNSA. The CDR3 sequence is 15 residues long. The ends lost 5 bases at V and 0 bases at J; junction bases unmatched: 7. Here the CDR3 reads CASSPSGARSYEQYF. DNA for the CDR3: TGTGCCAGCAGCCCTAGCGGAGCCCGCTCCTACGAGCAGTACTTC.

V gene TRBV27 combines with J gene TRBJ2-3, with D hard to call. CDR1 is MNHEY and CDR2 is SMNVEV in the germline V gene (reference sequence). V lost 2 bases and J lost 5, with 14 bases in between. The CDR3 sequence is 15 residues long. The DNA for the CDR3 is TGTGCCAGCAGTTTAGTGGCAACCTGGGGAGATACGCAGTATTTT. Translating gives CASSLVATWGDTQYF.

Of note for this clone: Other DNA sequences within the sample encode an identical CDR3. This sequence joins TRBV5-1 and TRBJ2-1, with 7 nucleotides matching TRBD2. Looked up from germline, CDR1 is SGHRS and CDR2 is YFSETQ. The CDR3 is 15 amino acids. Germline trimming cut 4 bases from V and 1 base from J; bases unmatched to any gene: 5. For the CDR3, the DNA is TGCGCCAGCAGCATGGCTAGCGGATCCTACAATGAGCAGTTCTTC. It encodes CASSMASGSYNEQFF.

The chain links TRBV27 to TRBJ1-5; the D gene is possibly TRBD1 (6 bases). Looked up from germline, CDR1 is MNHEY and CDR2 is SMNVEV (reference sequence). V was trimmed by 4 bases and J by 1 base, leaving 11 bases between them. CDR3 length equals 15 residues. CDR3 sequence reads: CASSSGDSSNQPQHF. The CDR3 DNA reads TGTGCCAGCAGTTCAGGGGACTCCAGCAATCAGCCCCAGCATTTT.

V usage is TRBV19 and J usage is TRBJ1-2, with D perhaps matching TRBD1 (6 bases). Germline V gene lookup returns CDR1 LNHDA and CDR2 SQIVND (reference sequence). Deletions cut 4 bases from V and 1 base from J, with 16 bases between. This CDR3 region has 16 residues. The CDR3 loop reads CASSTVWTEHNYGYTF. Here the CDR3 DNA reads TGTGCCAGTAGTACGGTTTGGACAGAGCATAACTATGGCTACACCTTC.